These T cell receptor beta chains were read from a single sample in a study of T cell responses to AZD1222 COVID-19 vaccine. The method was immunoSEQ multiplex PCR; TCRdb's version includes in-frame clones alone and lacks a portion of them. There are under 200,000 clones in the sample; 90% to 95% occur only once, and roughly 4.4% lies in the top ten. Sequenced here: peripheral blood, sampled on day 0 of MenACWY control vaccination. The receptors shown here come from an adult in good health. Both conserved end residues are part of each CDR3. Each record gives: J gene, V gene, clone size, D gene, CDR3 DNA, CDR3 protein. The D gene is left open where the match is weak. Clone size, where shown, is once, few, many, or a class for clones that have expanded.

TRBJ1-4 TRBV5-1 . . TGCGCCAGCAGCTCGAGGGACGGTAATGAAAAACTGTTTTTT CASSSRDGNEKLFF
TRBJ2-1 TRBV9 . TRBD2 TGTGCCAGCAGCCCACGGACTAGCGGGAGGGCCGTGGAGCAGTTCTTC CASSPRTSGRAVEQFF
TRBJ1-1 TRBV10-3 . . TGTGCCATCTCGGGGGGGAACACTGAAGCTTTCTTT CAISGGNTEAFF
TRBJ2-4 TRBV11-2 . . TGTGCCAGCAGCCGAAGTGGGGCCGGCATTCAGTACTTC CASSRSGAGIQYF
TRBJ2-5 TRBV24-1 . . TGTGCCACCAGTGATCCAACCATTAGCCCCGAGGGGACCCAGTACTTC CATSDPTISPEGTQYF
TRBJ2-7 TRBV4-2 few TRBD2 TGTGCCAGCAGCCGGCCTAGCGGGAGTTCCGGGTCCTACGAGCAGTACTTC CASSRPSGSSGSYEQYF
TRBJ1-5 TRBV5-1 . TRBD1 TGCGCCAGCAGCTTGGCTGGGGACAGGGGACAGCCCCAGCATTTT CASSLAGDRGQPQHF
TRBJ1-4 TRBV28 . . TGTGCCAGCAGCCCTGCCCATAGGGGTGAGTCGGAAAAACTGTTTTTT CASSPAHRGESEKLFF
TRBJ2-2 TRBV28 few TRBD1 TGTGCCAGCAGTTCACGACAGGGGGCGAATTCTGGGGAGCTGTTTTTT CASSSRQGANSGELFF
TRBJ1-5 TRBV19 . TRBD1 TGTGCCAGTAGTCCCCGGGACAGGCCCCAGCATTTT CASSPRDRPQHF
TRBJ1-3 TRBV4-1 . . TGCGCCAGCAGCCAATGGGGGCTGGCTGGAAACACCATATATTTT CASSQWGLAGNTIYF
TRBJ2-3 TRBV7-9 few TRBD1 TGTGCCAGCAGCTTATCGGACAGGGCAATATGGACAGATACGCAGTATTTT CASSLSDRAIWTDTQYF